The T cell receptor beta chain described here comes from a study of cytomegalovirus exposure and HLA in healthy donors. Notes on the study in general: Rarity characterized most TCR sequences, yet some public TCRs appeared in many donors.

PCR was performed using 60 Vbeta and 13 Jbeta primers. The data were produced by immunoSEQ multiplex PCR, yet TCRdb's version contains in-frame clones alone and is incomplete. The sample consists of 76,000 or so clones, around 70% of them appearing once. Germline CDR1 reads GTSNPN; CDR2 reads SVGIG (reference sequence). This CDR3 is 12 amino acids long. Trimming removed 7 bases from V and 1 base from J, with 10 bases in between. As to this clone: Its specificity is unknown.

This clonotype was sampled from a woman aged 40 to 55 in good health and CMV-seropositive. The chain carries TRBV30 and TRBJ1-1; D unclear. The material sequenced was PBMCs. CDR3 protein: CASQAGNTEAFF. The CDR3 DNA sequence: TGTGCCTCCCAAGCGGGGAACACTGAAGCTTTCTTT. Together with reference TRBV30 and TRBJ1-1, the CDR3 gives the full variable domain: SQTIHQWPATLVQPVGSPLSLECTVEGTSNPNLYWYRQAAGRGLQLLFYSVGIGQISSEVPQNLSASRPQDRQFILSSKKLLLSDSGFYLCASQAGNTEAFFGQGTRLTVV.